Described below is a single TCR beta chain sequence and its context. The sample comes from a study of blood T cell repertoires in COVID-19. At the level of the study: The United States, Italy and Spain provided the acute and convalescent COVID-19 samples. T cells, B-cell-depleted T cells, or PBMCs provided the cDNA or gDNA that served as material.

Seattle researchers signed up patients amid active infection and tracked them longitudinally. Authors' methods: Estimation of nucleated cell counts was performed using reference gene primer amplification. TCRdb keeps only in-frame clones here, not all; method: immunoSEQ multiplex PCR. The DNA gave D and trimming, while V, J and clone size come from that table. The sample shows 50,000 to 80,000 clones, approximately 85% of them seen only once. The sequence derives from a woman aged 55 to 70 with COVID-19, enrolled during active disease. The source material was peripheral blood.

This CDR3 reads CASSAGGPIETQYF. CDR3 DNA sequence: TGTGCCAGCAGCGCGGGGGGGCCGATCGAGACCCAGTACTTC. This rearrangement joins TRBV11-3 to TRBJ2-5, with 9 nucleotides matching TRBD2. The CDR3 spans 14 residues. After removal of 5 bases from V and 5 bases from J, the junction contained 6 bases not matched to a gene. CDR1 and CDR2 (germline): SGHNT, YENEEA.